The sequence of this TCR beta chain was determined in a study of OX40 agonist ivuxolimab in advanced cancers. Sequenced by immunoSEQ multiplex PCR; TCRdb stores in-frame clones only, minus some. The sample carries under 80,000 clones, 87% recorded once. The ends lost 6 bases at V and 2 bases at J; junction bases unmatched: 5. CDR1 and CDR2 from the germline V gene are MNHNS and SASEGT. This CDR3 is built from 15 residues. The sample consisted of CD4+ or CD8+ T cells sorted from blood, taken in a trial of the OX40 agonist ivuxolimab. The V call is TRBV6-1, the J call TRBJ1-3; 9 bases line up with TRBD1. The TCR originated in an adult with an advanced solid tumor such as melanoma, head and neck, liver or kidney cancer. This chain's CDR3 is CASSAQGATGNTIYF. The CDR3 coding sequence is TGTGCCAGCAGCGCACAGGGGGCTACTGGAAACACCATATATTTT.